The 28 T cell receptor beta chains reported below all come from one sample, sequenced in a study of blood T cell repertoires in COVID-19. TCRdb keeps only in-frame clones here, not all; method: immunoSEQ multiplex PCR. The sample includes roughly 83,000 clones, about 88% of them seen just once. Sequenced input: peripheral blood. Receptor source: a man older than 75 with active or convalescent COVID-19.

The chain uses TRBV23-1 and TRBJ1-2; D remains unclear. TRBV23-1 is annotated as an ORF whose role is uncertain. The CDR3 is 12 amino acids. V was trimmed by 4 bases and J by 5 bases, leaving 8 bases between them. The CDR3 loop is CASSRTRYGYTF. DNA for the CDR3: TGCGCCAGCAGTCGTACGCGATATGGCTACACCTTC.

This chain uses TRBV9 with TRBJ2-3, with TRBD2 matching 8 bases. The CDR3 has 18 amino acids. With 4 bases clipped from V and 8 bases from J, the junction kept 21 bases outside the gene matches. The V gene's germline CDR1 is SGDLS and CDR2 YYNGEE. CDR3 nucleotides: TGTGCCAGCAGCAGAGGACAAGGACTAGCTATTAGTTCGGGTACGCAGTATTTT. Its protein is CASSRGQGLAISSGTQYF.

The chain has TRBV5-1 and TRBJ2-3, with 7 bases fitting TRBD2. Per germline, CDR1 SGHRS and CDR2 YFSETQ. V shed 6 bases, J shed 6 bases, and the junction held 13 bases outside the gene matches. This CDR3 comprises 15 residues. CDR3 in DNA: TGCGCCAGCAACCCTGGGGCGGCGGGAGCCGATACGCAGTATTTT. The encoded protein is CASNPGAAGADTQYF.

The chain employs TRBV19 and TRBJ2-3, with 7 nucleotides matching TRBD2. The CDR3 totals 14 residues. Losses at the gene ends were 11 bases for V and 2 bases for J; bases not matched to a gene: 10. CDR1 and CDR2 (germline): LNHDA, SQIVND (reference sequence). The CDR3 DNA follows: TGTGCCGTCTCAAGCGGGACGAACACAGATACGCAGTATTTT. Amino acid sequence: CAVSSGTNTDTQYF.

The chain is built from TRBV19 and TRBJ2-1, with D unresolved. V was pared by 1 base and J by 0 bases, with 7 bases between. CDR3 length equals 15 residues. Germline-derived CDR1 and CDR2 are LNHDA and SQIVND (reference sequence). CDR3 in amino acids: CASSIGLGSYNEQFF. CDR3 DNA: TGTGCCAGTAGTATAGGACTCGGCTCCTACAATGAGCAGTTCTTC.

J is TRBJ2-1 and V is TRBV20-1, with TRBD2 matching over 8 bases. Germline V gene sequence: CDR1 DFQATT, CDR2 SNEGSKA (reference sequence). After removal of 6 bases from V and 7 bases from J, the junction contained 11 bases not matched to a gene. The CDR3 is 14 amino acids. This CDR3 is CSASPAGEWNEQFF. Here the CDR3 DNA reads TGCAGTGCCAGTCCAGCGGGGGAGTGGAATGAGCAGTTCTTC.

V and J are TRBV6-5 and TRBJ2-5, with D possibly TRBD2 on 6 matching bases. Germline CDR1 is MNHEY and CDR2 is SVGAGI. This CDR3 region has 15 residues. V was shortened by 7 bases and J by 0 bases, with 15 bases between the two germline ends. The CDR3 DNA is TGTGCCAGCACCTACGGGCGGGGCCACCAAGAGACCCAGTACTTC. Translating it yields CASTYGRGHQETQYF.

The rearrangement uses TRBV4-2 and TRBJ1-6, with TRBD1 matching over 12 bases. Unmatched junction bases numbered 4, after V lost 1 base and J lost 6 bases. Germline V lookup: CDR1 LGHNA, CDR2 YNFKEQ. The CDR3 sequence is 17 residues long. CDR3 sequence: CASSQGDRGLSNSPLHF. DNA of the CDR3: TGTGCCAGCAGCCAAGGGGACAGGGGGCTTTCTAATTCACCCCTCCACTTT.

This clone was counted a single time. CDR3 coding DNA: TGTGCCAGCAGCTTAGTCCCCAGCGGGGGGGCCGTGGAGCTGTTTTTT. Protein: CASSLVPSGGAVELFF. This sequence joins TRBV7-9 and TRBJ2-2; 10 bases fit TRBD2. This CDR3 contains 16 residues. The trim removed 1 base at V and 10 bases at J, leaving 9 bases unmatched. The germline gives CDR1 SEHNR, CDR2 FQNEAQ (reference sequence).

The DNA of the CDR3 is TGTGCCAGCTCACCCAGCCGGCCATTTAGACAGGAGAACACCGGGGAGCTGTTTTTT. It translates to CASSPSRPFRQENTGELFF. J is TRBJ2-2 and V is TRBV18; D possibly corresponds to TRBD1 (6 bases). Looked up from germline, CDR1 is KGHSH and CDR2 is LQKENI. Trimming pared 3 bases from V and 1 base from J, leaving 21 bases between. There are 19 residues in the CDR3.

The CDR3 loop reads CASSQGGTGGNSPLHF. For the CDR3, the DNA is TGTGCCAGCAGCCAAGGCGGGACAGGGGGGAATTCACCCCTCCACTTT. The chain is built from TRBV3-1 (or the pseudogene TRBV3-2) and TRBJ1-6; TRBD1 aligns across 11 bases. J was trimmed by 7 bases and V by 1 base; bases with no gene match: 3. Germline V gives CDR1 LGHDT, CDR2 YNNKEL (reference sequence). CDR3 length: 16 residues.

The gene calls are TRBV6-9 and TRBJ2-3; possibly TRBD1 for D (6 bases). The CDR3 has 16 amino acids. V was trimmed by 1 base and J by 3 bases, leaving 14 bases between them. From germline, CDR1 is MNHGY and CDR2 SVAAGI. CDR3 in DNA: TGTGCCAGCAGTTATTGGGGGACACAAGAGACAGATACGCAGTATTTT. The encoded protein is CASSYWGTQETDTQYF.

The rearrangement uses TRBV7-3 and TRBJ2-1; 8 nucleotides match TRBD2. Losses at the gene ends were 4 bases for V and 7 bases for J; bases not matched to a gene: 12. Germline CDR1 and CDR2: SGHTA and FQGTGA. The CDR3 covers 16 residues. CDR3 DNA sequence: TGTGCCAGCAGCTACTCGGTGACTAGCGTAGCAAATGAGCAGTTCTTC. Its translation is CASSYSVTSVANEQFF.

This chain joins TRBV24-1 and TRBJ2-5, with 9 positions matching TRBD1. The CDR3 consists of 15 residues. The germline gives CDR1 KGHDR, CDR2 SFDVKD. The trim removed 5 bases at V and 5 bases at J, leaving 8 bases unmatched. CDR3 coding DNA: TGTGCCACCAGTGCCGGAAACAGGGGGCGGGAGACCCAGTACTTC. Translation: CATSAGNRGRETQYF.

J is TRBJ1-2 and V is TRBV25-1; a possible D gene is TRBD1 (6 bases). The CDR3 extends over 17 amino acids. Trimming took 4 bases from V and 0 from J, leaving 18 bases between them. Germline CDR1 is MGHDK and CDR2 is SYGVNS. CDR3 sequence reads: CASSGIVMTGSNYGYTF. The CDR3 nucleotides are TGTGCCAGCAGTGGCATTGTGATGACAGGTTCTAACTATGGCTACACCTTC.

The CDR3 DNA reads as TGTGCCAGTAGTATAGGCAGGGGTTTGTCTGAAGCTTTCTTT. It is translated as CASSIGRGLSEAFF. The chain has TRBV19 and TRBJ1-1, with D perhaps matching TRBD1 (6 bases). CDR1 and CDR2 from the germline V gene are LNHDA and SQIVND (reference sequence). The CDR3 runs to 14 residues. The V gene lost 1 base and the J gene lost 6 bases, with 12 bases spanning the gap.

This clone has a handful of counts. The chain joins TRBV29-1 to TRBJ1-2; the match to TRBD1 covers 7 bases. There are 14 residues in the CDR3. The germline V gene has CDR1 SQVTM and CDR2 ANQGSEA. With 6 bases clipped from V and 4 bases from J, the junction kept 11 bases outside the gene matches. CDR3 loop: CSVLPQGDPYGYTF. Here the CDR3 DNA reads TGCAGCGTCCTCCCCCAGGGGGACCCCTATGGCTACACCTTC.

This sequence joins TRBV5-6 and TRBJ1-6, with D uncertain. This CDR3 region has 15 residues. Trimming left V 0 bases short and J 0 bases short, with 4 bases between. Germline CDR1 SGHDT, CDR2 YYEEEE. CDR3 amino acids: CASSLGSSYNSPLHF. CDR3 coding DNA: TGTGCCAGCAGCTTGGGGAGCTCCTATAATTCACCCCTCCACTTT. Full variable domain (rest looked up from reference TRBV5-6 and TRBJ1-6): DAGVTQSPTHLIKTRGQQVTLRCSPKSGHDTVSWYQQALGQGPQFIFQYYEEEERQRGNFPDRFSGHQFPNYSSELNVNALLLGDSALYLCASSLGSSYNSPLHFGNGTRLTVT.

This clone has just one count. The CDR3: CASSSDRGSYNEQFF. The CDR3 coding sequence is TGTGCCAGCAGTTCAGACAGGGGCTCCTACAATGAGCAGTTCTTC. The genes are TRBV6-5 and TRBJ2-1; 8 bases are shared with TRBD1. CDR3 size: 15 residues. The ends lost 4 bases at V and 0 bases at J; junction bases unmatched: 2. Germline CDR1 MNHEY, CDR2 SVGAGI.

The chain couples TRBV24-1 to TRBJ2-1, with D maybe TRBD1 (5 bases). Germline-derived CDR1 and CDR2 are KGHDR and SFDVKD. Trimming took 9 bases from V and 3 from J, leaving 11 bases between them. The CDR3 totals 13 residues. The CDR3 bases are TGTGCCACCTCAACAGGCCACTACAATGAGCAGTTCTTC. This gives the protein CATSTGHYNEQFF.

The V and J genes are TRBV7-2 and TRBJ1-5; D gene ambiguous. The CDR3 is 14 amino acids. Per the germline V gene, CDR1 is SGHTA and CDR2 is FQGNSA. Trimming cost V 5 bases and J 6 bases, with 14 bases left between them. The CDR3 sequence: CASSQEIGSQPQHF. CDR3 nucleotide sequence: TGTGCCAGCAGCCAAGAGATAGGGAGTCAGCCCCAGCATTTT. Using reference TRBV7-2 and TRBJ1-5 for the parts outside the CDR3, the full variable domain is GAGVSQSPSNKVTEKGKDVELRCDPISGHTALYWYRQSLGQGLEFLIYFQGNSAPDKSGLPSDRFSAERTGGSVSTLTIQRTQQEDSAVYLCASSQEIGSQPQHFGDGTRLSIL.

There are a few counts of this clone. V is TRBV6-5 and J is TRBJ1-3, with TRBD1 identical over 7 bases. The V segment lost 7 bases and the J segment 2 bases; nucleotides outside the gene matches: 8. The length of the CDR3 is 15 residues. Per germline, CDR1 MNHEY and CDR2 SVGAGI. CDR3 coding DNA: TGTGCCAGCATTAGACAGGGACTAGCTGGAAACACCATATATTTT. It is translated as CASIRQGLAGNTIYF.

The chain carries TRBV5-1 and TRBJ2-5; TRBD2 aligns across 8 bases. The germline gives CDR1 SGHRS, CDR2 YFSETQ. The ends lost 3 bases at V and 4 bases at J; junction bases unmatched: 8. The CDR3 loop spans 15 amino acids. The CDR3 reads CASSYAGTSGETQYF. The CDR3 DNA is TGCGCCAGCAGCTACGCCGGGACTAGTGGAGAGACCCAGTACTTC.

The rearrangement uses TRBV19 and TRBJ2-2; 8 bases line up with TRBD1. CDR3 length: 18 amino acids. Germline CDR1 reads LNHDA; CDR2 reads SQIVND (reference sequence). Trimming cost V 4 bases and J 2 bases; bases outside gene matches: 12. CDR3 amino acids: CASSRGLDRGFNTGELFF. The CDR3 DNA reads as TGTGCCAGTAGTAGGGGCCTCGACAGGGGATTTAACACCGGGGAGCTGTTTTTT.

This clone was detected only once. This chain uses TRBV11-2 with TRBJ2-3, with 7 positions matching TRBD2. Germline values: CDR1 SGHAT, CDR2 FQNNGV. The CDR3 covers 16 residues. The junction had 12 bases not matched to a gene; V was cut back by 4 bases and J by 5 bases. The CDR3 DNA is TGTGCCAGCAGCTCCCGCGGACTAGGTAGGATAGATACGCAGTATTTT. Its translation: CASSSRGLGRIDTQYF.

The chain recombines TRBV24-1 with TRBJ2-1, with 13 bases identical to TRBD2. J was trimmed by 9 bases and V by 4 bases; bases with no gene match: 8. Per the germline V gene, CDR1 is KGHDR and CDR2 is SFDVKD. The CDR3 loop spans 16 amino acids. This chain's CDR3 is CATSDLTSGRLGEQFF. The CDR3 nucleotides are TGTGCCACCAGTGACCTGACTAGCGGGAGGTTGGGTGAGCAGTTCTTC.

The chain links TRBV11-3 to TRBJ2-3; 12 bases agree with TRBD1. Germline trimming cut 3 bases from V and 5 bases from J; bases unmatched to any gene: 6. Per the germline V gene, CDR1 is SGHNT and CDR2 is YENEEA. This CDR3 region has 16 residues. CDR3 nucleotide sequence: TGTGCCAGCAGCTTGGAGGGACAGGGGGCAATAGATACGCAGTATTTT. Translation gives CASSLEGQGAIDTQYF.

The chain joins TRBV24-1 to TRBJ1-5; TRBD1 might be the D (6 bases). Trimming took off 11 bases at V and 2 bases at J, with 18 bases between the two ends. The germline CDR1 and CDR2 sequences are KGHDR and SFDVKD. CDR3 length equals 15 residues. The CDR3 protein is CANELGARGNQPQHF. The CDR3 DNA follows: TGTGCCAATGAGTTGGGGGCTAGGGGCAATCAGCCCCAGCATTTT.